This TCR beta chain was obtained from a study of T cells after yellow fever vaccination. Study-level background: SMART-Seq v4 Ultra Low Input handled preparation of low-cell-number fractions. Findings of the study overall: Researchers report a weaker secondary response that nonetheless peaked faster, day 5 versus 15. Post-booster reappearance was seen for most primary-vaccination clones (around 97% CD4, around 88% CD8).

Of note for this clonotype: A junction boundary mismatches the germline segment, possibly from a read error.

In making TCR cDNA, 5'RACE template switching added a universal primer site and UMIs to it. In TCRdb, the 5' RACE reads were re-called with MiXCR into one record per CDR3 protein. The data show over a thousand distinct CDR3 sequences, with approximately 11% seen just once and 20% held by the top ten. Looked up from germline, CDR1 is MDHEN and CDR2 is SYDVKM. The length of the CDR3 is 10 residues. The TCR originated in a young man who received the YFV17D yellow fever vaccine. This specimen was CD8+ T cells binding an NS4B(214-222) dextramer, sorted from PBMCs, taken less than 25 days after the first yellow fever vaccination. This rearrangement joins TRBV28 to TRBJ1-6; D uncertain. Written as DNA, the CDR3 is TGTGCCATGGGCCCCGGGCTCCTCTGCTTT. As protein: CAMGPGLLCF.